These 27 T cell receptor beta chains came from one sample sequenced in a study of CD8 T cells in Susac syndrome. RNA, at roughly 0.45 to 1 ug, was reverse transcribed with random hexamers. One entry per CDR3 protein results from TCRdb running MiXCR on the immunoSEQ multiplex PCR reads. The data hold about 150,000 distinct CDR3 sequences, with 85% to 95% observed a single time. Sequencing used CD8+ T cells from PBMCs. Receptors were obtained from a human donor with multiple sclerosis.

V gene TRBV27 combines with J gene TRBJ2-1, with unresolved D. The CDR3 runs 13 residues. Germline V lookup: CDR1 MNHEY, CDR2 SMNVEV (reference sequence). Trimming removed 0 bases from V and 9 bases from J, with 9 bases in between. The CDR3 nucleotides are TGTGCCAGCAGTTTATCCGGATCGGGTGAGCAGTTCTTC. It codes for CASSLSGSGEQFF.

V gene TRBV20-1 combines with J gene TRBJ2-7; 7 nucleotides match TRBD1. This CDR3 comprises 16 residues. V was pared by 0 bases and J by 3 bases, with 11 bases of the junction left unmatched. Germline V gene lookup returns CDR1 DFQATT and CDR2 SNEGSKA (reference sequence). The CDR3 region is CSARDQGTANYYEQYF. CDR3 in DNA: TGCAGTGCTAGAGATCAAGGGACAGCGAATTACTACGAGCAGTACTTC.

The genes are TRBV13 and TRBJ2-7, with D uncertain. The germline V gene encodes CDR1 PRHDT and CDR2 FYEKMQ (reference sequence). Trimming removed 2 bases from V and 9 bases from J, with 14 bases in between. CDR3 length: 13 residues. The CDR3 sequence is CASSLMGPDPQYF. CDR3 nucleotides: TGTGCCAGCAGCTTAATGGGCCCCGACCCGCAGTACTTC.

The V and J genes are TRBV15 and TRBJ2-2; 7 nucleotides align to TRBD1. Unmatched junction bases numbered 10, after V lost 0 bases and J lost 6 bases. Germline V gene lookup returns CDR1 LNHNV and CDR2 YYDKDF (reference sequence). This CDR3 is built from 17 residues. The CDR3 is CATSRDRQGKVAGELFF. In DNA, the CDR3 is TGTGCCACCAGCAGAGATCGACAGGGAAAAGTGGCCGGGGAGCTGTTTTTT.

The chain uses TRBV4-3 and TRBJ2-3; D possibly corresponds to TRBD1 (5 bases). The CDR3 extends over 15 amino acids. Germline V lookup: CDR1 LGHNA, CDR2 YSLEER. V gave up 0 bases and J gave up 1 base, with 8 bases separating them. CDR3 DNA: TGCGCCAGCAGCCAAGAATGGGGCCGCACAGATACGCAGTATTTT. It translates to CASSQEWGRTDTQYF.

The genes are TRBV15 and TRBJ2-1; D not resolved. V was clipped by 0 bases and J by 7 bases, with 7 bases between them. This CDR3 is built from 13 residues. CDR1 is LNHNV, CDR2 YYDKDF, per germline (reference sequence). CDR3 coding DNA: TGTGCCACCAGCAGAGATAGAAAAAATGAGCAGTTCTTC. This encodes CATSRDRKNEQFF.

This chain uses TRBV4-3 with TRBJ1-1; D gene ambiguous. V was pared by 3 bases and J by 1 base, with 9 bases between. CDR1 and CDR2 from the germline V gene are LGHNA and YSLEER. This CDR3 region has 14 residues. The CDR3 reads CASSQDGGNTEAFF. In nucleotides, the CDR3 is TGCGCCAGCAGCCAGGACGGTGGGAACACTGAAGCTTTCTTT.

The V and J genes are TRBV2 and TRBJ1-2; D may be TRBD1 (6 bases). CDR1 is SNHLY, CDR2 FYNNEI, per germline. V lost 10 bases to trimming and J lost 12 bases, with 21 bases between them. The CDR3 sequence is 12 residues long. CDR3 protein: CATTLQTGQDTF. CDR3 nucleotide sequence: TGTGCCACCACTCTTCAAACAGGGCAGGACACCTTC.

The V call is TRBV29-1, the J call TRBJ1-1; D perhaps matches TRBD1 (6 bases). V shed 7 bases and J shed 13 bases, with 22 bases lying between them. This CDR3 comprises 12 residues. From germline, CDR1 is SQVTM and CDR2 ANQGSEA. CDR3 sequence: CSGIGGDNVVFF. In DNA form, the CDR3 reads TGCAGCGGGATCGGGGGCGACAATGTGGTTTTCTTT.

This clonotype was seen a single time. V and J are TRBV24-1 and TRBJ1-1; D call uncertain. Trimming cost V 5 bases and J 6 bases, with 12 bases left between them. CDR1 and CDR2 (germline): KGHDR, SFDVKD. This CDR3 contains 13 residues. The chain's CDR3 is CATSASDHPEAFF. The DNA of the CDR3 is TGTGCCACCAGTGCCTCGGATCACCCTGAAGCTTTCTTT.

This chain connects TRBV27 to TRBJ1-1; TRBD1 is a possible D gene (5 bases). Germline CDR1 MNHEY, CDR2 SMNVEV (reference sequence). The CDR3 runs to 15 residues. Trimming pared 1 base from V and 2 bases from J, leaving 11 bases between. The CDR3 loop reads CASSLWGAGNTEAFF. The CDR3 DNA follows: TGTGCCAGCAGTTTATGGGGCGCGGGAAACACTGAAGCTTTCTTT.

The gene calls are TRBV12-3 or TRBV12-4 and TRBJ1-1, with TRBD1 identical over 7 bases. The J segment lost 8 bases and the V segment lost 5 bases, leaving 11 bases of the junction unmatched. The CDR3 totals 14 residues. The CDR3 DNA reads TGTGCCAGCAGTCACAGGGGATCCCTATCGGAAGCTTTCTTT. It yields the protein CASSHRGSLSEAFF.

The chain has TRBV29-1 and TRBJ2-4; weak D call: TRBD1 (6 bases). V was clipped by 6 bases and J by 3 bases, with 18 bases between them. Germline assignment: CDR1 SQVTM and CDR2 ANQGSEA. The CDR3 runs to 15 residues. Here the CDR3 DNA reads TGCAGCGTCCCGGGCCGGGACAAATACAAAAACATTCAGTACTTC. This codes for CSVPGRDKYKNIQYF.

This rearrangement joins TRBV3-1 to TRBJ2-7, with D hard to call. Germline loops: CDR1 LGHDT, CDR2 YNNKEL (reference sequence). The CDR3 sequence is 11 residues long. Trimming shortened V by 10 bases and J by 3 bases, and 10 bases separated the two germline ends. As DNA, the CDR3 is TGTGCCACCATGCATAACTACGAGCAGTACTTC. Residues: CATMHNYEQYF.

The chain carries TRBV15 and TRBJ2-2; the D gene could be TRBD1 or TRBD2 (5 bases each). Per germline, CDR1 LNHNV and CDR2 YYDKDF (reference sequence). The CDR3 extends over 15 amino acids. V lost 4 bases and J lost 4, with 13 bases in between. CDR3 amino acids: CATSKRRDPTGELFF. In nucleotides, the CDR3 is TGTGCCACCAGCAAGAGAAGGGACCCCACCGGGGAGCTGTTTTTT.

The CDR3 region is CSVTNPGQGPTDTQYF. DNA of the CDR3: TGCAGCGTTACCAACCCGGGACAGGGCCCCACAGATACGCAGTATTTT. This chain links TRBV29-1 with TRBJ2-3; the match to TRBD1 covers 9 bases. The CDR3 has 16 residues. The trim removed 5 bases at V and 2 bases at J, leaving 11 bases unmatched. Germline-derived CDR1 and CDR2 are SQVTM and ANQGSEA.

The chain is built from TRBV6-5 and TRBJ2-5, with 11 bases lining up with TRBD1. V lost 4 bases, J lost 4 bases, and 5 bases stayed unmatched. Looked up from germline, CDR1 is MNHEY and CDR2 is SVGAGI. The CDR3 length is 15 residues. CDR3 nucleotide sequence: TGTGCCAGCAGTTTCTCCGGGACAGGGGGAGAGACCCAGTACTTC. As protein: CASSFSGTGGETQYF.

This chain joins TRBV30 and TRBJ2-1; a possible D gene is TRBD2 (6 bases). The germline V and J ends were trimmed by 4 bases and 7 bases, with 14 bases remaining between them. The V gene's germline CDR1 is GTSNPN and CDR2 SVGIG (reference sequence). The CDR3 is 13 amino acids. The CDR3 DNA sequence: TGTGCCTGGAACGCGGGGTTCTCGAATGAGCAGTTCTTC. Amino acids: CAWNAGFSNEQFF.

The chain is built from TRBV27 and TRBJ1-2, with 7 bases matching TRBD1. Trimming cost V 8 bases and J 5 bases; bases outside gene matches: 5. The CDR3 sequence is 12 residues long. Germline V gene sequence: CDR1 MNHEY, CDR2 SMNVEV (reference sequence). CDR3 residues: CASYQGGYGYTF. CDR3 DNA: TGTGCCAGCTATCAGGGGGGGTATGGCTACACCTTC.

This chain joins TRBV10-3 and TRBJ1-2; no clear D gene. This CDR3 region has 14 residues. CDR1 and CDR2 from the germline V gene are ENHRY and SYGVKD. Trimming stripped 0 bases from V and 0 bases from J, with 5 bases between. The CDR3 loop is CAISESPANYGYTF. CDR3 bases: TGTGCCATCAGTGAGTCACCAGCTAACTATGGCTACACCTTC.

The chain has TRBV12-5 and TRBJ2-5; no clear D gene. V dropped 1 base and J dropped 1 base, with 4 bases sitting between them. Germline V gene sequence: CDR1 LGHNT, CDR2 FRNRAP. This CDR3 is built from 13 residues. CDR3 sequence: CASGLETQETQYF. Written as DNA, the CDR3 is TGTGCTAGTGGTTTGGAAACCCAAGAGACCCAGTACTTC.

V and J are TRBV9 and TRBJ1-5; possible D gene TRBD1, 6 bases. CDR1 is SGDLS and CDR2 is YYNGEE in the germline V gene. The CDR3 length is 15 residues. V was cut by 1 base and J by 1 base, with 9 bases left in between. The CDR3 loop is CASSVSTGSNQPQHF. The CDR3 DNA is TGTGCCAGCAGCGTATCTACAGGGAGCAATCAGCCCCAGCATTTT.

The rearrangement joins TRBV20-1 to TRBJ1-2, with D unresolved. V lost 6 bases and J lost 6, with 11 bases in between. The CDR3 runs to 11 residues. Germline lookup yields CDR1 DFQATT and CDR2 SNEGSKA (reference sequence). The CDR3 spells CSAIFGNGYTF. CDR3 sequence (DNA): TGCAGTGCCATATTCGGCAATGGCTACACCTTC.

This clonotype was found once. V usage is TRBV5-6 and J usage is TRBJ2-5, with D perhaps TRBD2 (5 bases). CDR3 length: 16 residues. Germline-derived CDR1 and CDR2 are SGHDT and YYEEEE. Trimming removed 1 base at V and 2 bases at J, with 15 bases between. The CDR3 region is CASSLYLREIQETQYF. CDR3 nucleotides: TGTGCCAGCAGCTTGTACCTAAGGGAGATTCAAGAGACCCAGTACTTC.

Only one count was recorded for this clonotype. The gene calls are TRBV21-1 and TRBJ2-7. TRBV21-1 is a pseudogene. This CDR3 is 15 amino acids long. This chain's CDR3 is CASSKVYTIPTEQYF. Here the CDR3 DNA reads TGTGCCAGCAGCAAAGTCTACACGATTCCGACCGAGCAGTACTTC.

The chain couples TRBV29-1 to TRBJ2-1; TRBD1 might be the D (5 bases). CDR1 SQVTM and CDR2 ANQGSEA come from the germline V gene. This CDR3 comprises 15 residues. V gave up 5 bases and J gave up 0 bases, with 14 bases separating them. The CDR3 spells CSVFPQGSSYNEQFF. CDR3 coding DNA: TGCAGCGTTTTTCCCCAGGGAAGCTCCTACAATGAGCAGTTCTTC.

This rearrangement joins TRBV7-9 to TRBJ1-2, with D perhaps TRBD1 (5 bases). The CDR3 is 13 amino acids. Germline-derived CDR1 and CDR2 are SEHNR and FQNEAQ (reference sequence). Trimming pared 5 bases from V and 7 bases from J, leaving 14 bases between. The CDR3 protein is CASSLLQEPGYTF. The CDR3 DNA sequence: TGTGCCAGCAGCCTCCTACAGGAGCCTGGCTACACCTTC.